This T cell receptor (beta chain) was sequenced for a study of blood T cells in healthy people across ages. Study details: About one barcoded TCR beta cDNA was captured per two T cells.

Looked up from germline, CDR1 is MNHNS and CDR2 is SASEGT. V shed 11 bases, J shed 0 bases, and the junction held 9 bases outside the gene matches. The CDR3 totals 16 residues. Samples each had at least 5.5 micrograms of total RNA extracted. Study-level points and caveats: Diversity was higher, and naive CD4+ cells more numerous, in long-lived donors than in aged donors.

Next came a second PCR, run for about 7 to 12 cycles, which used a sample-barcoded 5' primer along with a J-beta primer mix. Each cDNA molecule was tagged by a template-switch adaptor with 12 random nucleotides. TCRdb reprocessed the 5' RACE reads via MiXCR and lists one record per CDR3 protein. The table records approximately 2,000,000 distinct CDR3 sequences, approximately 40% of them present only once. This clonotype came up many times. Its antigen is undetermined. The clonotype originates from a human donor in good health. The sample was blood. The gene calls are TRBV6-1 and TRBJ2-6; 8 nucleotides line up with TRBD1. The CDR3 DNA follows: TGTGCCGCTAGGGACAGGCGGAGCTCTGGGGCCAACGTCCTGACTTTC. This sequence encodes CAARDRRSSGANVLTF.